These T cell receptor beta chains were read from a single sample in a study of blood T cell repertoires in COVID-19. Profiled with immunoSEQ multiplex PCR; TCRdb holds only in-frame clones, not every one. Counted here are roughly 120,000 clones, over 85% occurring once; the ten biggest clones make up over 3.5%. The sample consisted of peripheral blood. The receptors derive from a man aged 50-59 years with active COVID-19. Both conserved end residues are part of each CDR3. The order of the fields is CDR3 length, clone size, D gene, J gene, V gene, CDR3 protein, CDR3 DNA. D genes are given only for firm matches. For some rows the clone size is stated as once, few or many, or as a class when expanded; others skip it.

>15|NA|TRBD1|TRBJ2-5|TRBV30
CASSRDSWAEETQYF
TGTGCCTCCTCTCGGGACAGCTGGGCTGAGGAGACCCAGTACTTC
>16|NA|TRBD2|TRBJ2-5|TRBV4-2
CASSNRAGGLGETQYF
TGTGCCAGCAGCAATAGGGCGGGGGGGCTTGGAGAGACCCAGTACTTC
>14|NA|NA|TRBJ2-3|TRBV5-6
CASSLGRGIDTQYF
TGTGCCAGCAGCTTAGGGAGAGGGATAGATACGCAGTATTTT
>13|once|NA|TRBJ2-2|TRBV3-1/TRBV3-2
CASSQVSSGELFF
TGTGCCAGCAGCCAAGTTAGCTCCGGGGAGCTGTTTTTT
>14|NA|NA|TRBJ1-5|TRBV6-1
CASSEYRGNQPQHF
TGTGCCAGCAGTGAGTATAGGGGTAATCAGCCCCAGCATTTT
>13|NA|NA|TRBJ1-5|TRBV6-5
CASSYSGFQPQHF
TGTGCCAGCAGTTACTCCGGGTTTCAGCCCCAGCATTTT
>15|NA|TRBD1|TRBJ2-2|TRBV6-5
CASRRTGSNTGELFF
TGTGCCAGCAGGAGGACAGGTTCGAACACCGGGGAGCTGTTTTTT
>15|NA|NA|TRBJ1-2|TRBV27
CASSLSRGAAYGYTF
TGTGCCAGCAGTTTATCCAGGGGCGCTGCCTATGGCTACACCTTC
>15|NA|NA|TRBJ2-1|TRBV24-1
CATSDPRTTYNEQFF
TGTGCCACCAGTGACCCCCGGACTACCTACAATGAGCAGTTCTTC
>15|NA|TRBD2|TRBJ2-1|TRBV9
CASSPSTETSNGQFF
TGTGCCAGCAGCCCTAGTACGGAGACTAGCAATGGGCAGTTCTTC
>13|NA|NA|TRBJ1-2|TRBV9
CASSGANSYGYTF
TGTGCCAGCAGCGGAGCCAACTCCTATGGCTACACCTTC
>15|NA|TRBD1|TRBJ1-3|TRBV2
CASSEKDRGGNTIYF
TGTGCCAGCAGCGAAAAGGACAGGGGTGGAAACACCATATATTTT
>15|NA|NA|TRBJ2-3|TRBV7-2
CASSLSGLSTDTQYF
TGTGCCAGCAGCCTTAGCGGATTAAGCACAGATACGCAGTATTTT
>14|NA|NA|TRBJ2-4|TRBV18
CASSPREGQNIQYF
TGTGCCAGCTCACCACGTGAGGGCCAAAACATTCAGTACTTC
>14|NA|NA|TRBJ1-5|TRBV19
CASRARQGYQPQHF
TGTGCCAGTAGAGCGAGGCAGGGGTATCAGCCCCAGCATTTT
>13|NA|TRBD1|TRBJ1-1|TRBV29-1
CSVVPGGYTEAFF
TGCAGCGTTGTTCCAGGGGGCTACACTGAAGCTTTCTTT
>13|NA|NA|TRBJ2-1|TRBV24-1
CATRGANDNEQFF
TGTGCCACCAGGGGGGCCAATGACAATGAGCAGTTCTTC
>13|NA|TRBD1|TRBJ1-3|TRBV29-1
CSSRTGDGNTIYF
TGCAGCTCGCGGACAGGGGACGGAAACACCATATATTTT
>15|few|NA|TRBJ2-2|TRBV5-6
CASSLVGGNTGELFF
TGTGCCAGCAGCTTGGTAGGCGGGAACACCGGGGAGCTGTTTTTT
>14|NA|TRBD2|TRBJ2-3|TRBV30
CASIMGGTPDTQYF
TGTGCCTCCATAATGGGAGGGACCCCAGATACGCAGTATTTT
>14|NA|NA|TRBJ2-1|TRBV28
CASSAGQSYNEQFF
TGTGCCAGCAGTGCGGGACAGAGCTACAATGAGCAGTTCTTC
>15|few|NA|TRBJ2-2|TRBV5-1
CASSLRIGETGELFF
TGCGCCAGCAGCTTGCGGATCGGGGAGACCGGGGAGCTGTTTTTT
>15|NA|NA|TRBJ2-3|TRBV11-3
CASSSPERSADTQYF
TGTGCCAGCAGCTCCCCAGAGAGGAGCGCAGATACGCAGTATTTT
>14|NA|TRBD1|TRBJ1-2|TRBV27
CASSHRGTAFTYTF
TGTGCCAGCAGCCATAGAGGGACAGCCTTCACTTACACCTTC
>18|NA|NA|TRBJ2-6|TRBV3-1/TRBV3-2
CASSQAPRIPSGANVLTF
TGTGCCAGCAGCCAAGCCCCCAGGATCCCCTCTGGGGCCAACGTCCTGACTTTC
>15|NA|TRBD2|TRBJ2-1|TRBV6-5
CASSPRLAGGNEQFF
TGTGCCAGCAGTCCCAGACTAGCGGGAGGGAATGAGCAGTTCTTC
>15|NA|NA|TRBJ2-5|TRBV7-3
CASSLNGGPGETQYF
TGTGCCAGCAGCTTAAACGGGGGGCCCGGAGAGACCCAGTACTTC
>14|NA|TRBD1|TRBJ1-2|TRBV6-1
CASSDPGGGYGYTF
TGTGCCAGCAGTGACCCAGGAGGGGGCTACGGCTACACCTTC
>14|NA|TRBD1|TRBJ2-5|TRBV24-1
CATSTGGPQETQYF
TGTGCCACCTCGACAGGGGGGCCTCAAGAGACCCAGTACTTC
>13|NA|NA|TRBJ1-5|TRBV19
CASSGIVSQPQHF
TGTGCCAGTTCAGGGATAGTGAGTCAGCCCCAGCATTTT
>15|NA|NA|TRBJ1-5|TRBV4-2
CASSQTLGLNQPQHF
TGTGCCAGCAGCCAAACTCTAGGACTTAATCAGCCCCAGCATTTT
>14|NA|NA|TRBJ1-4|TRBV30
CAWSVGEPNEKLFF
TGTGCCTGGAGTGTAGGGGAACCTAATGAAAAACTGTTTTTT
>14|NA|NA|TRBJ2-3|TRBV15
CATSRRDGMDTQYF
TGTGCCACCAGCAGGCGGGACGGGATGGATACGCAGTATTTT
>13|NA|TRBD1|TRBJ2-3|TRBV7-9
CASRPTSRGPQYF
TGTGCCAGCAGACCCACGTCCAGGGGGCCGCAGTATTTT
>14|NA|NA|TRBJ1-1|TRBV18
CASSPDSMNTEAFF
TGTGCCAGCTCACCTGACTCAATGAACACTGAAGCTTTCTTT
>15|NA|NA|TRBJ1-6|TRBV6-5
CASSYSDSYNSPLHF
TGTGCCAGCAGTTACTCGGACAGCTATAATTCACCCCTCCACTTT
>16|NA|NA|TRBJ2-3|TRBV20-1
CSASEGTALFLNTQYF
TGCAGTGCTAGTGAGGGTACAGCCCTATTTTTGAATACGCAGTATTTT
>15|NA|NA|TRBJ2-7|TRBV6-1
CASSEAHGASYEQYF
TGTGCCAGCAGTGAAGCGCATGGGGCTTCCTACGAGCAGTACTTC
>15|once|NA|TRBJ2-7|TRBV5-1
CASSLVSDTLGEQYF
TGCGCCAGCAGCTTGGTATCGGACACTTTGGGCGAGCAGTACTTC
>14|NA|NA|TRBJ1-5|TRBV19
CASSVDSSGQPQHF
TGTGCCAGTAGTGTTGACAGTAGCGGACAGCCCCAGCATTTT
>14|once|NA|TRBJ1-1|TRBV28
CASRPTTANTEAFF
TGTGCCAGCAGACCAACGACAGCGAACACTGAAGCTTTCTTT
>12|NA|NA|TRBJ2-3|TRBV11-3
CASSDRMGTQYF
TGTGCCAGCAGCGACAGGATGGGTACGCAGTATTTT
>14|once|NA|TRBJ1-1|TRBV5-1
CASSRSGVDTEAFF
TGCGCCAGCAGCCGATCAGGGGTAGACACTGAAGCTTTCTTT
>12|NA|TRBD1|TRBJ2-7|TRBV7-2
CASSLDRGLQYF
TGTGCCAGCAGCTTAGACAGGGGGCTGCAGTACTTC
>12|once|TRBD2|TRBJ2-3|TRBV29-1
CSGERESDTQYF
TGCAGCGGGGAGCGGGAGTCAGATACGCAGTATTTT